What follows are 8 T cell receptor beta chains derived from one specimen sequenced in a study of T-cell reconstitution after alpha-beta-depleted transplantation in children. For TCRbeta, the library was prepared with unique molecular identifiers. TCRdb ran MiXCR on the PCR reads and lists one entry per CDR3 protein. There are some 550,000 distinct CDR3 sequences in the sample; around 17% occur only once, and roughly 3.3% lies in the top ten. Material: PBMCs from the stem cell graft donor, obtained from the stem cell graft. The receptor source for this set is a human donor who donated a stem cell graft to a child with acute lymphoblastic leukemia.

The sample holds many counts of this clonotype. This rearrangement joins TRBV4-1 to TRBJ2-2; 10 bases line up with TRBD1. Trimming cost V 3 bases and J 3 bases; bases outside gene matches: 4. This CDR3 contains 16 residues. Germline V gene lookup returns CDR1 MGHRA and CDR2 YSYEKL. The CDR3 bases are TGCGCCAGCAGCCAGCGGACAGGGGGGGACACCGGGGAGCTGTTTTTT. Residues: CASSQRTGGDTGELFF.

The chain carries TRBV6-1 and TRBJ1-5; unclear D gene. V dropped 2 bases and J dropped 0 bases, with 8 bases sitting between them. CDR1 MNHNS and CDR2 SASEGT come from the germline V gene. The CDR3 length is 15 residues. CDR3 sequence (DNA): TGTGCCAGCAGTGAATATGGTGGTAGCAATCAGCCCCAGCATTTT. Amino acid sequence: CASSEYGGSNQPQHF.

This clonotype was counted only a few times. The V gene is TRBV6-1, the J gene TRBJ1-5; 7 bases are a match to TRBD1. Germline lookup yields CDR1 MNHNS and CDR2 SASEGT. This CDR3 is built from 15 residues. V dropped 8 bases and J dropped 2; count of bases not matched to a gene: 9. This CDR3 is CASGIQGLGNQPQHF. The CDR3 nucleotides read TGTGCCAGCGGGATACAGGGGTTGGGCAATCAGCCCCAGCATTTT.

This clonotype was found a few times. The chain employs TRBV20-1 and TRBJ2-2; TRBD2 aligns across 11 bases. The ends lost 4 bases at V and 6 bases at J; junction bases unmatched: 16. The CDR3 totals 18 residues. The V gene's germline CDR1 is DFQATT and CDR2 SNEGSKA (reference sequence). CDR3 bases: TGCAGTGCTAAACTGATCCGACTAGCGGGATTGGGGTCCGGGGAGCTGTTTTTT. As protein: CSAKLIRLAGLGSGELFF.

This chain links TRBV5-1 with TRBJ1-3; D possibly corresponds to TRBD1 (6 bases). The germline V and J ends were trimmed by 1 base and 1 base, with 15 bases remaining between them. The germline CDR1 and CDR2 sequences are SGHRS and YFSETQ. This CDR3 has 17 amino acids. The CDR3 DNA reads TGCGCCAGCAGCTTGAATTTGTTGGGGGCTTCTGGAAACACCATATATTTT. Translating it yields CASSLNLLGASGNTIYF.

The J gene is TRBJ1-2, the V gene TRBV12-3 or TRBV12-4; D ambiguous. Trimming took 3 bases from V and 6 from J, leaving 14 bases between them. CDR3 length: 14 amino acids. This chain's CDR3 is CASSLMHGSDGYTF. CDR3 nucleotides: TGTGCCAGCAGTTTGATGCATGGGTCCGATGGCTACACCTTC.

The chain carries TRBV5-6 and TRBJ2-1; no clear D. This CDR3 contains 15 residues. V was pared by 4 bases and J by 0 bases, with 11 bases between. Germline lookup yields CDR1 SGHDT and CDR2 YYEEEE. The CDR3 is CASSETGVSYNEQFF. The DNA for the CDR3 is TGTGCCAGCAGCGAGACTGGCGTCTCCTACAATGAGCAGTTCTTC.

This clonotype was detected a few times. The chain employs TRBV12-3 or TRBV12-4 and TRBJ2-7; 8 bases are shared with TRBD2. Trimming cost V 3 bases and J 0 bases; bases outside gene matches: 4. The CDR3 consists of 15 residues. The CDR3 loop is CASSFRGTSSYEQYF. CDR3 bases: TGTGCCAGCAGTTTCCGTGGGACTAGCTCCTACGAGCAGTACTTC.